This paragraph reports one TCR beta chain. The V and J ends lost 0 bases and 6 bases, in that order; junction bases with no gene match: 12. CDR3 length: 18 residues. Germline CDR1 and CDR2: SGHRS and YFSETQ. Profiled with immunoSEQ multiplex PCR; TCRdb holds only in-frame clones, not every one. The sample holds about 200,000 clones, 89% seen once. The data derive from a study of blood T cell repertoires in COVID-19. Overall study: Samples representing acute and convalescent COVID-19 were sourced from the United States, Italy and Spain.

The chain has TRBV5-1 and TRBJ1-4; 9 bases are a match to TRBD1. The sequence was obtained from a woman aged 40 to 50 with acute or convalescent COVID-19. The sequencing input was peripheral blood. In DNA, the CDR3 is TGCGCCAGCAGCTTGGTAGTGAGAACGACAGGGGGGCATGAAAAACTGTTTTTT. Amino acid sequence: CASSLVVRTTGGHEKLFF.